One and the same sample provided the 14 T cell receptor beta chains below, sequenced in a study of cytomegalovirus exposure and HLA in healthy donors. With 60 Vbeta and 13 Jbeta primers, the PCR was carried out. Method: immunoSEQ multiplex PCR; TCRdb's copy keeps in-frame clones and lacks some. The sample lists some 120,000 clones, about two thirds seen once, with around 10% in the top ten. The source material was PBMCs. These receptors all come from a man aged 30-40 years in good health and CMV-seropositive.

V and J are TRBV27 and TRBJ1-2; possible D gene TRBD1, 6 bases. From germline, CDR1 is MNHEY and CDR2 SMNVEV (reference sequence). This CDR3 region has 11 residues. Trimming removed 6 bases from V and 8 bases from J, with 10 bases in between. The CDR3 sequence is CASSWGGGYTF. The CDR3 DNA reads as TGTGCCAGCAGCTGGGGGGGCGGCTACACCTTC.

The chain is built from TRBV14 and TRBJ2-1; the match to TRBD2 covers 13 bases. The CDR3 runs to 16 residues. Germline CDR1 is SGHDN and CDR2 is FVKESK. V shed 5 bases and J 7 bases; nucleotides not matched to a gene: 8. CDR3 nucleotides: TGTGCCAGCAGCGGGGCCCGGACTAGCGGGAGTAATGAGCAGTTCTTC. Translated, it gives CASSGARTSGSNEQFF.

This clone appeared once. This chain uses TRBV6-1 with TRBJ1-1; D is unresolved. Between the trimmed V and J ends, which lost 3 bases and 0 bases, there was a span of 14 bases. Germline values: CDR1 MNHNS, CDR2 SASEGT. This CDR3 is 16 amino acids long. CDR3 coding DNA: TGTGCCAGCAGTGACGACGGACTAATAATGAACACTGAAGCTTTCTTT. Protein sequence: CASSDDGLIMNTEAFF.

J is TRBJ1-6 and V is TRBV19, with D possibly matching TRBD1 (6 bases). The CDR3 length is 16 residues. Per germline, CDR1 LNHDA and CDR2 SQIVND (reference sequence). The germline V and J ends were trimmed by 5 bases and 10 bases, with 21 bases remaining between them. Here the CDR3 DNA reads TGTGCCAGTAGTTACCAACAGGGTTTGGGTTGGTCACCCCTCCACTTT. Translated: CASSYQQGLGWSPLHF.

V and J are TRBV29-1 and TRBJ2-1; perhaps TRBD2 as D (7 bases). Deletions cut 0 bases from V and 5 bases from J, with 23 bases between. CDR3 length: 18 residues. The germline V gene encodes CDR1 SQVTM and CDR2 ANQGSEA. The DNA for the CDR3 is TGCAGCGTTGAAGATAATCTGCGGGGGCTATTTCTCCACAATGAGCAGTTCTTC. Its protein product is CSVEDNLRGLFLHNEQFF.

The V and J genes are TRBV7-6 and TRBJ2-5; D not certain. This CDR3 contains 13 residues. Germline CDR1 and CDR2: SGHVS and FNYEAQ. Trimming shortened V by 3 bases and J by 2 bases, and 7 bases separated the two germline ends. The CDR3 nucleotides are TGTGCCAGCAGCTTGGCGGAACAAGAGACCCAGTACTTC. Its translation: CASSLAEQETQYF.

Only a few counts were recorded for this clone. The chain has TRBV5-6 and TRBJ1-2, with D perhaps matching TRBD1 (5 bases). Per the germline V gene, CDR1 is SGHDT and CDR2 is YYEEEE. This CDR3 comprises 13 residues. V was clipped by 5 bases and J by 6 bases, with 14 bases between them. CDR3 amino acids: CASRLQGSDGYTF. Written as DNA, the CDR3 is TGTGCCAGCAGGCTCCAGGGTTCAGATGGCTACACCTTC.

A word on this clone: At one of its ends the junction is not consistent with the germline gene, which may arise from a read error. The chain carries TRBV2 and TRBJ2-7; 12 bases are a match to TRBD2. The germline V gene has CDR1 SNHLY and CDR2 FYNNEI. The CDR3 runs to 16 residues. The DNA of the CDR3 is TGTGCCAGCAAATCACTAGCGGGGGGCTACTCCTACGGGCAGTACTTC. As protein: CASKSLAGGYSYGQYF.

The V gene is TRBV5-8, the J gene TRBJ1-2; TRBD1 agrees at 7 bases. CDR3 length: 13 amino acids. The germline CDR1 and CDR2 sequences are SGHTS and YDEGEE. V lost 4 bases to trimming and J lost 7 bases; unmatched junction nucleotides: 7. The CDR3 is CASSTTGDLGYTF. Written as DNA, the CDR3 is TGTGCCAGCAGCACAACAGGGGACCTTGGCTACACCTTC.

The chain carries TRBV10-3 and TRBJ2-2; TRBD2 is a possible D gene (5 bases). V lost 10 bases, J lost 5 bases, and 14 bases lay in between. CDR3 length: 13 residues. Germline CDR1 and CDR2: ENHRY and SYGVKD. CDR3 sequence: CATASPGTGELFF. CDR3 sequence (DNA): TGTGCCACGGCTTCCCCGGGGACCGGGGAGCTGTTTTTT.

This chain connects TRBV5-1 to TRBJ1-2, with 9 bases aligning to TRBD1. Germline trimming cut 4 bases from V and 4 bases from J; bases unmatched to any gene: 8. Germline-derived CDR1 and CDR2 are SGHRS and YFSETQ. The CDR3 is 15 amino acids. In DNA, the CDR3 is TGCGCCAGCAGCCTTTACAGGGGGCAAGGCTATGGCTACACCTTC. It is translated as CASSLYRGQGYGYTF. Based on the CDR3 plus reference TRBV5-1 and TRBJ1-2, the full variable domain is KAGVTQTPRYLIKTRGQQVTLSCSPISGHRSVSWYQQTPGQGLQFLFEYFSETQRNKGNFPGRFSGRQFSNSRSEMNVSTLELGDSALYLCASSLYRGQGYGYTFGSGTRLTVV.

This clone was observed a few times. This chain uses TRBV29-1 with TRBJ1-4, with a weak D call TRBD1 (6 bases). CDR1 SQVTM and CDR2 ANQGSEA come from the germline V gene. CDR3 length: 15 residues. Trimming stripped 4 bases from V and 4 bases from J, with 16 bases between. The CDR3 nucleotides read TGCAGCGTTGCGACTGGCGGACAGATTAATGAAAAACTGTTTTTT. It codes for CSVATGGQINEKLFF.

The chain uses TRBV6-1 and TRBJ1-1; no firm D call. Per germline, CDR1 MNHNS and CDR2 SASEGT. Trimming removed 4 bases at V and 12 bases at J, with 21 bases between. This CDR3 is 14 amino acids long. CDR3 in amino acids: CASSVATTYVGSFF. CDR3 in DNA: TGTGCCAGCAGTGTCGCTACAACCTACGTCGGGTCTTTCTTT.

The V and J genes are TRBV15 and TRBJ2-2, with 7 bases that match TRBD1. The germline CDR1 and CDR2 sequences are LNHNV and YYDKDF (reference sequence). J lost 8 bases, V lost 2 bases, and 8 bases had no gene match. The CDR3 is 15 amino acids. The CDR3 here is CATSRRTGSSGELFF. The CDR3 nucleotides read TGTGCCACCAGCAGAAGGACAGGTTCTTCAGGGGAGCTGTTTTTT.